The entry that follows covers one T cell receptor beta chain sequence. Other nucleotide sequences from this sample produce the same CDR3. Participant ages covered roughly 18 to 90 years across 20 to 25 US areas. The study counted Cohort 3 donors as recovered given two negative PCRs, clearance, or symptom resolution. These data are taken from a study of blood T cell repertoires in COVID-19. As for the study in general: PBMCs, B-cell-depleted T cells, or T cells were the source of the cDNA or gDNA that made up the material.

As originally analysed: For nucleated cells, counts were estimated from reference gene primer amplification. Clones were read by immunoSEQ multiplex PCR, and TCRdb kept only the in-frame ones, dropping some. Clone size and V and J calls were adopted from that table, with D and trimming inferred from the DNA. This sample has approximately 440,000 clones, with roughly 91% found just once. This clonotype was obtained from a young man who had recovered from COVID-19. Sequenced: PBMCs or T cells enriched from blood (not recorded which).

The CDR3 region has the DNA TGTGCTAGTGGTTTCGGCGGAAATCAGCCCCAGCATTTT. Protein product: CASGFGGNQPQHF. The chain combines TRBV12-5 with TRBJ1-5, with D hard to call. This CDR3 region has 13 residues. V was trimmed by 3 bases and J by 4 bases, leaving 7 bases between them. Germline CDR1 and CDR2: LGHNT and FRNRAP.